This T cell receptor beta chain was documented in a study of identical twins (dated by TCRdb to the mid-2010s). For the study in its entirety: TCR alpha and beta repertoires from monozygotic twins, unrelated adults of various ages and cord blood were deep-sequenced to test whether fetal clonotypes persist. To rule out contamination, replicate twin experiments were performed at different times with different library preparation protocols. Overall study results and their limits: The excess sharing between twins in beta out-of-frame sequences was weaker because fewer shared sequences reduced the signal-to-noise ratio. Zero-insertion analyses could be partly confounded by invariant T cells such as MAIT and iNKT, though diverse VJ usage argued against such confounding for most clonotypes. Because the same donors could not be followed over many years, the conclusions relied on cross-sectional statistical analysis. Compared with coincidental sharing between unrelated individuals, out-of-frame TCR alpha sequences shared between twins showed an excess of sequences with low generation probability. Abundant cord blood beta clonotypes carried fewer insertions; young adult naive repertoires showed a weaker similar trend, while memory repertoires showed none. Recombination models systematically underestimated out-of-frame TCR alpha sharing in monozygotic twins but agreed with sharing between unrelated individuals.

Its CDR3 holds 14 amino acids, cysteine through phenylalanine. This entry keeps only the CDR3 DNA: 42 bases, framed from base 1. CDR1 and CDR2 were assigned from the germline V gene as SGHTA and FQGNSA. V lost 1 base and J lost 1 base; the stretch between them is 8 bases long. Library method: 5' RACE. The sequencing machine was an Illumina HiSeq 2000. A universal primer binding site was added through template switching, and the final cDNA carried a unique molecular identifier so that TCR cDNA molecules could be counted accurately. Specific primers in the conserved constant-segment region were used to synthesize first-strand cDNA for the TCR alpha and beta chains. To control for contamination, each cDNA library was double barcoded with a SMART-Mk sample barcode plus Illumina barcodes. TruSeq adapter sequences and Illumina sample barcodes were added in two successive PCR steps. The Illumina HiSeq platform was used with custom primers to sequence TCR alpha and beta cDNA libraries. Turning to the authors' computational methods: MiGEC was used to process raw reads and extract unique molecular identifiers, and MiXCR was used to find CDR3 positions. Recombination models were inferred per individual with the repgenHMM and IGoR tools using an EM algorithm. The analysis of shared clonotypes was done with the tcR package in R, with sharing normalized by the product of cloneset sizes. Out-of-frame nonproductive sequences were analyzed to study raw recombination free of thymic and clonal selection effects. TCRdb took the public reads, trimmed them with fastp at Q25, ran MiXCR for clone calling and kept in-frame beta chains. All rows with the same CDR3 protein become a single entry with the most common DNA and genes. The V and J calls and clone size are TCRdb's, not the authors'. The table for this sample lists hundreds of thousands of distinct CDR3 sequences; around 6.9% of them were counted only once. Of the sample, around 1.8% falls within the top ten clones.

Only healthy Caucasian donors were included. The twin cohort comprised three pairs of female monozygotic twins, all aged roughly 18 to 29 years. Using Miltenyi CD45RO+ enrichment and human naive T-cell isolation kits, memory (CD45RO+) and naive T cells were isolated from PBMC. This clonotype came up many times. Its recognized antigen is unknown. Base qualities are not provided; no much larger clone lies one nucleotide away. Separately, the same data were catalogued under a study of yellow fever vaccine responses in identical twins. Per that second paper: The T cell response to vaccination in identical twins was reported by the authors to appear partly convergent and partly personalized. Focusing on identical twins, the study followed the T cell clones that responded to the vaccine, and did so with precision.

The TCR sequence derives from a woman in her late teens or twenties in good health. Sequencing was done on a sample of memory (CD45RO+) T cells sorted from blood. The sample's cell subset or site label is to be understood as: CD45RO+ enriched T cells. The chain was built from TRBV7-2 and TRBJ2-7; a tentative D call is TRBD2 (5 bases match). For the CDR3, the sequence is CASSLGPGSYEQYF. The DNA is TGTGCCAGCAGCTTAGGTCCGGGGTCCTACGAGCAGTACTTC.